Listed here are 31 T cell receptor beta chains from one sample, sequenced in a study of OX40 agonist ivuxolimab in advanced cancers. TCRdb's table, derived via immunoSEQ multiplex PCR, lists solely in-frame clones and lacks some. This table has around 80,000 clones, about nine tenths appearing once. The sequences come from CD4+ or CD8+ T cells sorted from blood, collected in a trial of the OX40 agonist ivuxolimab. These receptors all stem from an adult with an advanced solid tumor such as melanoma, head and neck, liver or kidney cancer.

The chain is built from TRBV5-1 and TRBJ2-5; 10 bases are shared with TRBD2. The CDR3 is made up of 17 amino acids. Germline V gives CDR1 SGHRS, CDR2 YFSETQ. The J segment lost 2 bases and the V segment lost 3 bases, leaving 10 bases of the junction unmatched. CDR3 nucleotides: TGCGCCAGCAGCTCCCGGATAGCGGGGGGTAGTCAAGAGACCCAGTACTTC. Its protein is CASSSRIAGGSQETQYF.

This chain connects TRBV5-1 to TRBJ2-1; 10 bases match TRBD1. CDR1 and CDR2 from the germline V gene are SGHRS and YFSETQ. V gave up 3 bases and J gave up 8 bases; unmatched junction bases: 8. The CDR3 spans 15 residues. For the CDR3, the DNA is TGCGCCAGCAGCTCGGGACAGGGGTTATTCGATGAGCAGTTCTTC. Translation gives CASSSGQGLFDEQFF.

The V gene is TRBV2, the J gene TRBJ2-5; D gene uncertain. Trimming pared 1 base from V and 12 bases from J, leaving 9 bases between. The CDR3 contains 11 residues. Germline CDR1 and CDR2: SNHLY and FYNNEI. The CDR3 bases are TGTGCCAGCAGTGAAGGGACCCCCAAGTACTTC. It translates to CASSEGTPKYF.

The CDR3 protein is CASTDGPNAGNTIYF. The DNA of the CDR3 is TGTGCCAGCACCGACGGGCCAAACGCAGGAAACACCATATATTTT. The chain joins TRBV6-6 to TRBJ1-3; D not certain. CDR3 size: 15 residues. The V end was cut by 7 bases, the J end by 4 bases, with 17 bases between. CDR1 is MNHNY and CDR2 is SVGAGI in the germline V gene (reference sequence).

A single count supports this clone. This rearrangement joins TRBV7-9 to TRBJ2-7, with 8 bases lining up with TRBD1. From germline, CDR1 is SEHNR and CDR2 FQNEAQ (reference sequence). The CDR3 extends over 14 amino acids. V was pared by 5 bases and J by 2 bases, with 5 bases of the junction left unmatched. CDR3 in DNA: TGTGCCAGCAGCGAAGACAGGGGACCCTACGAGCAGTACTTC. This encodes CASSEDRGPYEQYF. Looking up the rest from reference TRBV7-9 and TRBJ2-7 gives the full variable domain: DTGVSQNPRHKITKRGQNVTFRCDPISEHNRLYWYRQTLGQGPEFLTYFQNEAQLEKSRLLSDRFSAERPKGSFSTLEIQRTEQGDSAMYLCASSEDRGPYEQYFGPGTRLTVT.

The rearrangement joins TRBV5-4 to TRBJ2-5; 8 bases line up with TRBD1. Germline lookup yields CDR1 SGHNT and CDR2 YYREEE (reference sequence). This CDR3 spans 16 amino acids. V lost 4 bases to trimming and J lost 7 bases; unmatched junction nucleotides: 15. CDR3 sequence (DNA): TGTGCCAGCAGCCAAGACCGGACAGGGTCGTTAGGGACCCAGTACTTC. Amino acid sequence: CASSQDRTGSLGTQYF.

V and J are TRBV2 and TRBJ2-3; D possibly corresponds to TRBD2 (5 bases). This CDR3 has 16 residues. Deletions cut 6 bases from V and 0 bases from J, with 16 bases between. Germline assignment: CDR1 SNHLY and CDR2 FYNNEI. CDR3 coding DNA: TGTGCCAGCAGAACCCGGCTAGCCCTAAGCACAGATACGCAGTATTTT. As protein: CASRTRLALSTDTQYF.

The rearrangement uses TRBV5-1 and TRBJ1-1; possibly TRBD1 for D (6 bases). CDR1 is SGHRS and CDR2 is YFSETQ in the germline V gene. Trimming removed 6 bases from V and 7 bases from J, with 22 bases in between. CDR3 length: 15 residues. The CDR3 bases are TGCGCCAGCACCATGGGGGCGGGGGCGCGGGATGAAGCTTTCTTT. It is translated as CASTMGAGARDEAFF.

The chain carries TRBV6-5 and TRBJ1-3; D call uncertain. Germline CDR1 and CDR2: MNHEY and SVGAGI. The ends were cut back, 7 bases at V and 0 bases at J, with 13 bases in the middle. There are 15 residues in the CDR3. The CDR3, as DNA: TGTGCCAGCAAAGAGGCCGGAAGCTCTGGAAACACCATATATTTT. Translation: CASKEAGSSGNTIYF.

This chain links TRBV29-1 with TRBJ2-1; 10 nucleotides line up with TRBD2. CDR1 SQVTM and CDR2 ANQGSEA come from the germline V gene. The ends lost 7 bases at V and 8 bases at J; junction bases unmatched: 8. The CDR3 runs 13 residues. CDR3 loop: CSGLAGGGDEQFF. The CDR3 nucleotides read TGCAGCGGTTTAGCGGGGGGCGGGGATGAGCAGTTCTTC.

This clone has a single count. This chain uses TRBV27 with TRBJ2-3; possible D gene TRBD1, 5 bases. The germline V gene has CDR1 MNHEY and CDR2 SMNVEV (reference sequence). CDR3 length: 14 residues. V shed 7 bases and J shed 6 bases, with 17 bases lying between them. The CDR3 here is CASTRAGRWDTQYF. CDR3 DNA sequence: TGTGCCAGCACCCGCGCAGGGCGCTGGGATACGCAGTATTTT.

This clone was observed once. V and J are TRBV9 and TRBJ2-5, with 10 bases identical to TRBD2. The V segment lost 0 bases and the J segment 6 bases; nucleotides outside the gene matches: 5. The V gene's germline CDR1 is SGDLS and CDR2 YYNGEE. The length of the CDR3 is 15 residues. For the CDR3, the DNA is TGTGCCAGCAGCGTAGCTAGCGGGAGTAGCCAGACCCAGTACTTC. Its protein product is CASSVASGSSQTQYF.

The chain carries TRBV19 and TRBJ1-2, with D possibly matching TRBD1 (6 bases). Germline-derived CDR1 and CDR2 are LNHDA and SQIVND (reference sequence). There are 15 residues in the CDR3. V was clipped by 3 bases and J by 3 bases, with 14 bases between them. CDR3 bases: TGTGCCAGTAGTATCTTGTCGGGGGCTCACTATGGCTACACCTTC. Its translation: CASSILSGAHYGYTF.

The chain joins TRBV7-6 to TRBJ2-2, with 9 positions matching TRBD1. Germline-derived CDR1 and CDR2 are SGHVS and FNYEAQ. The ends lost 4 bases at V and 15 bases at J; junction bases unmatched: 15. CDR3 length equals 15 residues. The CDR3 reads CASSSLFTGGPVMFF. CDR3 coding DNA: TGTGCCAGCAGCTCCCTTTTCACAGGGGGCCCGGTGATGTTTTTT.

The chain combines TRBV4-2 with TRBJ2-7, with 9 positions matching TRBD1. CDR1 is LGHNA and CDR2 is YNFKEQ in the germline V gene. V gave up 1 base and J gave up 6 bases; unmatched junction bases: 4. The CDR3 spans 14 residues. DNA of the CDR3: TGTGCCAGCAGCCAAGGACAGGGGGAGGGCGAGCAGTACTTC. Protein product: CASSQGQGEGEQYF.

The V gene is TRBV15, the J gene TRBJ1-4; D is perhaps TRBD1 (6 bases). CDR3 length equals 15 residues. V was clipped by 0 bases and J by 8 bases, with 13 bases between them. Germline CDR1 and CDR2: LNHNV and YYDKDF (reference sequence). The CDR3 region has the DNA TGTGCCACCAGCAGAGAATTCGGGGGCTACGAAAAACTGTTTTTT. Translated, it gives CATSREFGGYEKLFF. Variable domain in full (rest from reference TRBV15 and TRBJ1-4): DAMVIQNPRYQVTQFGKPVTLSCSQTLNHNVMYWYQQKSSQAPKLLFHYYDKDFNNEADTPDNFQSRRPNTSFCFLDIRSPGLGDTAMYLCATSREFGGYEKLFFGSGTQLSVL.

The rearrangement uses TRBV18 and TRBJ2-5; D is undetermined. The CDR3 covers 12 residues. The ends were cut back, 3 bases at V and 5 bases at J, with 7 bases in the middle. Germline V gives CDR1 KGHSH, CDR2 LQKENI. The CDR3 DNA reads as TGTGCCAGCTCACCGATGGGGGAGACCCAGTACTTC. It specifies CASSPMGETQYF.

This chain connects TRBV19 to TRBJ1-4; the match to TRBD1 covers 7 bases. The CDR3 consists of 13 residues. Trimming removed 5 bases from V and 5 bases from J; junction bases left unmatched: 2. Germline V gene sequence: CDR1 LNHDA, CDR2 SQIVND (reference sequence). The CDR3 sequence: CASSPTGNEKLFF. The CDR3 DNA follows: TGTGCCAGTAGTCCGACAGGGAATGAAAAACTGTTTTTT.

The rearrangement uses TRBV5-4 and TRBJ2-7, with D perhaps assigned TRBD1 or TRBD2 (5 bases each). Germline V gene data show CDR1 as SGHNT and CDR2 as YYREEE (reference sequence). The CDR3 runs to 15 residues. Trimming took off 0 bases at V and 0 bases at J, with 10 bases between the two ends. The CDR3 loop reads CASSLAGASSYEQYF. CDR3 nucleotides: TGTGCCAGCAGCTTGGCCGGGGCGAGCTCCTACGAGCAGTACTTC.

V usage is TRBV7-9 and J usage is TRBJ2-2, with D uncertain. This CDR3 is 13 amino acids long. V was trimmed by 5 bases and J by 4 bases, leaving 8 bases between them. Germline loops: CDR1 SEHNR, CDR2 FQNEAQ (reference sequence). CDR3 region: CASSPHVTGELFF. In DNA form, the CDR3 reads TGTGCCAGCAGCCCCCACGTCACCGGGGAGCTGTTTTTT.

The chain joins TRBV6-7 to TRBJ2-7; D uncertain. TRBV6-7 is flagged as an ORF with uncertain function. The CDR3 length is 14 residues. The germline V and J ends were trimmed by 0 bases and 1 base, with 7 bases remaining between them. DNA of the CDR3: TGTGCCAGCAGTTACTCTCCCAGATCCTACGAGCAGTACTTC. This sequence encodes CASSYSPRSYEQYF.

This chain uses TRBV27 with TRBJ1-2; D is undetermined. V dropped 6 bases and J dropped 5 bases, with 19 bases sitting between them. Germline V gene sequence: CDR1 MNHEY, CDR2 SMNVEV (reference sequence). The CDR3 has 15 residues. CDR3 in amino acids: CASRPTTLQKYGYTF. The DNA for the CDR3 is TGTGCCAGCAGGCCCACCACCTTACAAAAATATGGCTACACCTTC.

The CDR3 sequence is CASSPDITGELFF. CDR3 bases: TGTGCCAGCTCACCAGATATCACCGGGGAGCTGTTTTTT. This chain uses TRBV18 with TRBJ2-2; D unresolved. The germline V and J ends were trimmed by 2 bases and 4 bases, with 5 bases remaining between them. The V gene's germline CDR1 is KGHSH and CDR2 LQKENI. This CDR3 is 13 amino acids long. Full variable domain (outside the CDR3, taken from reference TRBV18 and TRBJ2-2): NAGVMQNPRHLVRRRGQEARLRCSPMKGHSHVYWYRQLPEEGLKFMVYLQKENIIDESGMPKERFSAEFPKEGPSILRIQQVVRGDSAAYFCASSPDITGELFFGEGSRLTVL.

The gene calls are TRBV18 and TRBJ2-1; 10 bases match TRBD1. Germline trimming cut 3 bases from V and 3 bases from J; bases unmatched to any gene: 11. Germline loops: CDR1 KGHSH, CDR2 LQKENI. The CDR3 is 18 amino acids. The CDR3 sequence is CASSPVGQGGGLYNEQFF. CDR3 bases: TGTGCCAGCTCACCGGTCGGACAGGGGGGAGGACTCTACAATGAGCAGTTCTTC.

The chain combines TRBV5-3 with TRBJ1-4; D unclear. TRBV5-3 is an ORF; its function is uncertain. The V and J ends lost 0 bases and 13 bases respectively, with 25 bases between them. This CDR3 has 17 residues. CDR3 in DNA: TGTGCCAGAAGCTTGGTAACAGACACCCAAGTTTCACCGACACTGTTTTTT. It yields the protein CARSLVTDTQVSPTLFF.

This clone was counted once. The chain is built from TRBV6-1 and TRBJ1-1; D ambiguous. The CDR3 contains 14 residues. Trimming took 0 bases from V and 1 from J, leaving 6 bases between them. CDR1 MNHNS and CDR2 SASEGT come from the germline V gene. For the CDR3, the DNA is TGTGCCAGCAGTGAAGCGATAGGGAACACTGAAGCTTTCTTT. Translating gives CASSEAIGNTEAFF.

The V gene is TRBV5-8, the J gene TRBJ1-4, with TRBD1 matching 7 bases. The CDR3 has 14 residues. The germline V gene has CDR1 SGHTS and CDR2 YDEGEE. V lost 4 bases and J lost 6; bases outside the gene matches: 6. CDR3: CASSQDRADEKLFF. The CDR3 bases are TGTGCCAGCAGCCAAGACAGGGCTGATGAAAAACTGTTTTTT.

The chain is built from TRBV4-2 and TRBJ2-5; 13 nucleotides align to TRBD2. V lost 1 base and J lost 1; bases outside the gene matches: 3. CDR3 size: 17 residues. CDR1 LGHNA and CDR2 YNFKEQ come from the germline V gene. The CDR3 here is CASSQGLAGGTQETQYF. CDR3 nucleotides: TGTGCCAGCAGCCAAGGACTAGCGGGAGGTACCCAAGAGACCCAGTACTTC.

Written as DNA, the CDR3 is TGTGCCAGCAGCTTGCGGGTTGGGGAGACCCAGTACTTC. Protein: CASSLRVGETQYF. The chain links TRBV5-5 to TRBJ2-5; no clear D gene. Between the trimmed V and J ends, which lost 1 base and 5 bases, there was a span of 9 bases. From germline, CDR1 is SGHKS and CDR2 YYEKEE (reference sequence). The CDR3 totals 13 residues.

The sample holds one count of this clone. The rearrangement links TRBV30 to TRBJ1-1; tentative D call: TRBD1 (5 bases). V lost 4 bases and J 5 bases, leaving 8 bases between the germline ends. Germline CDR1 reads GTSNPN; CDR2 reads SVGIG (reference sequence). There are 11 residues in the CDR3. Written as DNA, the CDR3 is TGTGCCTGGATTGAGGGGACTGAAGCTTTCTTT. Its translation is CAWIEGTEAFF.

V and J are TRBV5-1 and TRBJ1-4, with 8 bases lining up with TRBD1. The CDR3 spans 16 residues. Germline V lookup: CDR1 SGHRS, CDR2 YFSETQ. After removal of 4 bases from V and 16 bases from J, the junction contained 21 bases not matched to a gene. The CDR3 protein is CASSPDGAGGVMDRFF. The CDR3 region has the DNA TGCGCCAGCAGCCCAGATGGGGCAGGGGGCGTTATGGATCGGTTTTTT.